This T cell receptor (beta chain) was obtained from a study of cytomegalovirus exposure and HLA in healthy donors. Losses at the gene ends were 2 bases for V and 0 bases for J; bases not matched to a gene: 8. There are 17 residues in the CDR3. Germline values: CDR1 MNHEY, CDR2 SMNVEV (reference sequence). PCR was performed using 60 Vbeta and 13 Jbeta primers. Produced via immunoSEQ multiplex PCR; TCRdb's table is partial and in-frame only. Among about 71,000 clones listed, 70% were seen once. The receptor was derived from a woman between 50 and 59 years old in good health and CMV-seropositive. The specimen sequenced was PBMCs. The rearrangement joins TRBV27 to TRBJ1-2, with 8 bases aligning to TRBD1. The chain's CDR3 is CASSLLGQGASNYGYTF. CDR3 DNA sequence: TGTGCCAGCAGTTTACTAGGGCAGGGGGCTTCTAACTATGGCTACACCTTC.